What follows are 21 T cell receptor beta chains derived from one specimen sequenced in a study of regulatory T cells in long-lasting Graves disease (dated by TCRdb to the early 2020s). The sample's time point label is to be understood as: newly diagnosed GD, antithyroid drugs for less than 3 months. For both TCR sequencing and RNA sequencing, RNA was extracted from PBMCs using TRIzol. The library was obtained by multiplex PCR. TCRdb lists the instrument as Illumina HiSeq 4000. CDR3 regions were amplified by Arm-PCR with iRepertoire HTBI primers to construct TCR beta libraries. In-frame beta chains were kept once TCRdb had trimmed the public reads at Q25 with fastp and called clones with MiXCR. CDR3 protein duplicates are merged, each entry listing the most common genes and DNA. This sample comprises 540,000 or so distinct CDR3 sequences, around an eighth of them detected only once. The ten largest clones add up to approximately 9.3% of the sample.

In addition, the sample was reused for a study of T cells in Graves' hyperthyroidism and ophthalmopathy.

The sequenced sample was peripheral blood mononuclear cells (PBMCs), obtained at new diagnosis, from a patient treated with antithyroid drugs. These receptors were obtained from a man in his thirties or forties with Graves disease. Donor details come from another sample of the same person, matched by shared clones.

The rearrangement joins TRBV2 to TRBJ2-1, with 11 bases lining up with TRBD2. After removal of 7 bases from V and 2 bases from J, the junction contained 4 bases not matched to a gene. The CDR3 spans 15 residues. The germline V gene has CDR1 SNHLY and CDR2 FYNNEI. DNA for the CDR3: TGTGCCAGCATTAGCGGGAGGGCCCCCTACAATGAGCAGTTCTTC. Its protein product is CASISGRAPYNEQFF.

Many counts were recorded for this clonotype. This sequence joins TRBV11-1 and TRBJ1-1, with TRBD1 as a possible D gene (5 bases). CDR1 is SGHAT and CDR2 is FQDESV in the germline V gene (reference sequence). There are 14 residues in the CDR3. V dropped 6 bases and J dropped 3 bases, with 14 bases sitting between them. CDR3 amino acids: CASRIGSTDTEAFF. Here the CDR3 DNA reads TGTGCCAGCAGGATTGGGTCGACAGACACTGAAGCTTTCTTT.

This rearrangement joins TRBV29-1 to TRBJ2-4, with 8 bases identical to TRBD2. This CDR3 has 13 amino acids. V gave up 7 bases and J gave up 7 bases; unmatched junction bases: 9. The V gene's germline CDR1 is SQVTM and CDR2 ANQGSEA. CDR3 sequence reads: CSATPGGNNIQYF. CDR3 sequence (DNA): TGCAGCGCCACTCCGGGAGGGAATAACATTCAGTACTTC.

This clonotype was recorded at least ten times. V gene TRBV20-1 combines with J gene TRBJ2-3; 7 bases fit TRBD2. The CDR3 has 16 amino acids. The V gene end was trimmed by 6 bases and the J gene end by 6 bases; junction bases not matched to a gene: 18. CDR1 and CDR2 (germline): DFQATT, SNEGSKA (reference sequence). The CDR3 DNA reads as TGCAGTGCCTTTCGCGGTGGGAGGGCCGGTACGGATACGCAGTATTTT. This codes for CSAFRGGRAGTDTQYF.

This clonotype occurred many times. The CDR3 bases are TGTGCCAGCGCCGTTTCGGGGGGTGCCTACGAGCAGTACTTC. Encoded protein: CASAVSGGAYEQYF. The rearrangement uses TRBV6-1 and TRBJ2-7, with 7 nucleotides matching TRBD2. There are 14 residues in the CDR3. Unmatched junction bases numbered 9, after V lost 8 bases and J lost 2 bases. In germline, CDR1 is MNHNS, CDR2 SASEGT.

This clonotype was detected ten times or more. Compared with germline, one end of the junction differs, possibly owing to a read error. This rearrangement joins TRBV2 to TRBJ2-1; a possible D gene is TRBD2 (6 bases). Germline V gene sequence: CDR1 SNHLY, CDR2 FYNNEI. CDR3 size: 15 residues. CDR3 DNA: TGTGCCAGCAGTGAAGAGGGAGGACCCTACAATGAACAGTTCTTC. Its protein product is CASSEEGGPYNEQFF. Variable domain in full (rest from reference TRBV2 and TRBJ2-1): EPEVTQTPSHQVTQMGQEVILRCVPISNHLYFYWYRQILGQKVEFLVSFYNNEISEKSEIFDDQFSVERPDGSNFTLKIRSTKLEDSAMYFCASSEEGGPYNEQFFGPGTRLTVL.

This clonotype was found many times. The CDR3 spells CASRLDSPGETQYF. The CDR3 coding sequence is TGTGCCAGCAGATTGGACAGCCCAGGGGAGACCCAGTACTTC. This rearrangement joins TRBV11-2 to TRBJ2-5; a weak D match, TRBD1 (6 bases). This CDR3 spans 14 amino acids. Trimming removed 6 bases at V and 5 bases at J, with 16 bases between. Looked up from germline, CDR1 is SGHAT and CDR2 is FQNNGV.

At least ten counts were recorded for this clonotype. Written as DNA, the CDR3 is TGTGCCAGCAGCTTAGTAGGTGGGAGGAGCTCCTACAATGAGCAGTTCTTC. It translates to CASSLVGGRSSYNEQFF. The chain joins TRBV11-2 to TRBJ2-1; weak D call: TRBD2 (6 bases). CDR3 length equals 17 residues. Trimming cost V 1 base and J 0 bases, with 13 bases left between them. From germline, CDR1 is SGHAT and CDR2 FQNNGV.

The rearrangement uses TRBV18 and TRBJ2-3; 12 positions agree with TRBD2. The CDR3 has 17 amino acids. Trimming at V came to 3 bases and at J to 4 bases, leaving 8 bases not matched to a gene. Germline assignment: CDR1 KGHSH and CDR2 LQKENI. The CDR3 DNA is TGTGCCAGCTCACCCCAGGGACTAGCGGGCGCTCCAGATACGCAGTATTTT. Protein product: CASSPQGLAGAPDTQYF.

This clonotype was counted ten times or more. CDR3 protein: CAISGDYSNPVSGNTIYF. CDR3 coding DNA: TGTGCCATCAGTGGAGACTACTCCAATCCCGTCTCTGGAAACACCATATATTTT. The chain has TRBV10-3 and TRBJ1-3, with D unresolved. Germline-derived CDR1 and CDR2 are ENHRY and SYGVKD. Trimming left V 4 bases short and J 0 bases short, with 19 bases between. The CDR3 has 18 amino acids.

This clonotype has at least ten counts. For the CDR3, the DNA is TGCGCCAGCAGCCTATCGGGGGACTACCAAGAGACCCAGTACTTC. As protein: CASSLSGDYQETQYF. This chain uses TRBV5-1 with TRBJ2-5, with D perhaps TRBD2 (6 bases). The CDR3 extends over 15 amino acids. V lost 4 bases to trimming and J lost 0 bases, with 13 bases between them. Germline V lookup: CDR1 SGHRS, CDR2 YFSETQ.

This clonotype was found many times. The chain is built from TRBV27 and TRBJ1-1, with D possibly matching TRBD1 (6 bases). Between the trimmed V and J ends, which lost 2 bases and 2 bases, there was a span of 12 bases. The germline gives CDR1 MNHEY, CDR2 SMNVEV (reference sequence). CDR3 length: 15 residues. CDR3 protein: CASSLQWTDNTEAFF. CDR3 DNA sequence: TGTGCCAGCAGTTTACAGTGGACAGACAACACTGAAGCTTTCTTT.

The CDR3, as DNA: TGTGCCAGCAGCCCTCCTCCCGGGGGGCTTCCTTCTCGGTGGGAGCAGTACTTC. Translated, it gives CASSPPPGGLPSRWEQYF. The chain uses TRBV13 and TRBJ2-7, with a possible D match to TRBD2 (7 bases). The V end lost 5 bases, the J end lost 7 bases, and 30 bases lay between the germline ends. CDR1 is PRHDT, CDR2 FYEKMQ, per germline (reference sequence). The CDR3 spans 18 residues.

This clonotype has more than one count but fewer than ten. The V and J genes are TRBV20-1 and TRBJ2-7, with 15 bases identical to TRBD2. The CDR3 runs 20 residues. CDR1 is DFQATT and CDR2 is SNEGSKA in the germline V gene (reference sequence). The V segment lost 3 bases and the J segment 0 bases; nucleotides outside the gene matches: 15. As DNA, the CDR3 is TGCAGTGCTAGTGTTTTTACCGGGACTAGCGGGAGGCTTCCCTCCTACGAGCAGTACTTC. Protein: CSASVFTGTSGRLPSYEQYF.

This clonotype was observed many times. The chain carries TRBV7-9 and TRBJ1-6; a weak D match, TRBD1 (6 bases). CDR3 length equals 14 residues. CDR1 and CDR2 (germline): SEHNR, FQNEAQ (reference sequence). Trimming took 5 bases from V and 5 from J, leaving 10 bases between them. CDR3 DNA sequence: TGTGCCAGCAGCACACAGGGAAATAATTCACCCCTCCACTTT. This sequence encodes CASSTQGNNSPLHF.

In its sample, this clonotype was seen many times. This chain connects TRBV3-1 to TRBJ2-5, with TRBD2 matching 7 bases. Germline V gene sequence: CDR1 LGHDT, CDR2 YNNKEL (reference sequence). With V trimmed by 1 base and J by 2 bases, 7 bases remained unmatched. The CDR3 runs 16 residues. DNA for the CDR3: TGTGCCAGCAGCCAAGGGGACGGACTAGTTCAAGAGACCCAGTACTTC. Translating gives CASSQGDGLVQETQYF.

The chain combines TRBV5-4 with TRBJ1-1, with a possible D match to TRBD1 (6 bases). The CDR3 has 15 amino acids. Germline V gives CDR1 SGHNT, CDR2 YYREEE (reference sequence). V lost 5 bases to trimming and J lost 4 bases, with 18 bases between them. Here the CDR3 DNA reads TGTGCCAGCAGGGAGGGCTTACAGGGTGGCACTGAAGCTTTCTTT. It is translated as CASREGLQGGTEAFF.

The CDR3 nucleotides are TGTGCCAGCAGCTTGGACAGGGGGTCGGGAAAACTGTTTTTT. Translation: CASSLDRGSGKLFF. The chain uses TRBV5-6 and TRBJ1-4; TRBD1 agrees at 8 bases. Germline V gene lookup returns CDR1 SGHDT and CDR2 YYEEEE. Trimming cost V 0 bases and J 10 bases; bases outside gene matches: 5. CDR3 length: 14 residues.

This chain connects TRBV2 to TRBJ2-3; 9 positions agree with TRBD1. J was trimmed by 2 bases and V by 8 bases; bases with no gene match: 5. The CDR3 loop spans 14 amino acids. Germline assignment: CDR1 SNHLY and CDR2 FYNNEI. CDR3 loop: CASVWDRATDTQYF. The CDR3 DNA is TGTGCCAGCGTTTGGGACAGGGCCACAGATACGCAGTATTTT.

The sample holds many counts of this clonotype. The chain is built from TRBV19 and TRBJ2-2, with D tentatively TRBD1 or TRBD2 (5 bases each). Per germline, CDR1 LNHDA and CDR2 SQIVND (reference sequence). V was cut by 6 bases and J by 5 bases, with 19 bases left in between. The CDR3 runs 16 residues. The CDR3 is CASRNHRTRGTGELFF. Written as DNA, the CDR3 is TGTGCCAGTAGAAATCACAGGACCCGAGGGACCGGGGAGCTGTTTTTT.

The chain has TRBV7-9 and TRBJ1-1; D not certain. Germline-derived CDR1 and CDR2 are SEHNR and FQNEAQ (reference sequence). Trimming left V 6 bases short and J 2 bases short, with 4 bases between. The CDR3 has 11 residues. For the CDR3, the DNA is TGTGCCAGCAGAGATAACACTGAAGCTTTCTTT. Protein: CASRDNTEAFF.